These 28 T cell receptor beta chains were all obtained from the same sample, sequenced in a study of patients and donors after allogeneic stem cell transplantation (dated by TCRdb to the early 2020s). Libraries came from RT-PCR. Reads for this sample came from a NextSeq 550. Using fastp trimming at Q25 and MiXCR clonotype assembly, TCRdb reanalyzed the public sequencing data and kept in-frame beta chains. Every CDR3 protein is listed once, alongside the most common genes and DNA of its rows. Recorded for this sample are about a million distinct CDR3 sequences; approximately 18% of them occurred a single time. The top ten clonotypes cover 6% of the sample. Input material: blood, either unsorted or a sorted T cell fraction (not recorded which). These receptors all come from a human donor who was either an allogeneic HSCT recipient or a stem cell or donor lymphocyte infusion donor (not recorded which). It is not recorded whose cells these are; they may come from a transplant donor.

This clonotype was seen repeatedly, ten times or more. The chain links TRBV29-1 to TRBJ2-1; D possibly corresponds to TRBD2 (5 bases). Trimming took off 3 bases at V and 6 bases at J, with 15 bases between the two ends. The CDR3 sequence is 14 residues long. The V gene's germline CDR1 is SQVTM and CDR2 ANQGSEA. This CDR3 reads CSVDYSGLGNEQFF. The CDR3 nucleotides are TGCAGCGTTGATTACAGTGGACTTGGCAATGAGCAGTTCTTC.

CDR3 region: CASSQGQAPAETQYF. CDR3 in DNA: TGCGCCAGCAGCCAGGGACAGGCCCCAGCGGAGACCCAGTACTTC. This chain connects TRBV4-1 to TRBJ2-5, with 8 bases lining up with TRBD1. Germline V gene data show CDR1 as MGHRA and CDR2 as YSYEKL. V lost 3 bases and J lost 5; bases outside the gene matches: 8. The CDR3 length is 15 residues.

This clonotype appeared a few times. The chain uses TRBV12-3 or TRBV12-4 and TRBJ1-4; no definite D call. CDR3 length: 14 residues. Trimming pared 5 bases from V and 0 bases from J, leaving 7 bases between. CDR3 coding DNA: TGTGCCAGCAGTAAACAGACAACTAATGAAAAACTGTTTTTT. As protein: CASSKQTTNEKLFF.

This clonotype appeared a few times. CDR3 bases: TGCAGTGCTTTTATGTCGACTAGCGGCAACAATGAGCAGTTCTTC. This sequence encodes CSAFMSTSGNNEQFF. The chain is built from TRBV20-1 and TRBJ2-1, with 9 bases identical to TRBD2. The CDR3 contains 15 residues. The V segment lost 5 bases and the J segment 5 bases; nucleotides outside the gene matches: 10. Germline loops: CDR1 DFQATT, CDR2 SNEGSKA (reference sequence).

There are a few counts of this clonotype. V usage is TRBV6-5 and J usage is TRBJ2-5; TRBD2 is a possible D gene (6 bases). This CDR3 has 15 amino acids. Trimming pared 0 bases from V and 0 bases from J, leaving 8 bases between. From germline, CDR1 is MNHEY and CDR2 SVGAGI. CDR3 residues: CASSYSGGNQETQYF. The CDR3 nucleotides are TGTGCCAGCAGTTACTCTGGGGGGAACCAAGAGACCCAGTACTTC.

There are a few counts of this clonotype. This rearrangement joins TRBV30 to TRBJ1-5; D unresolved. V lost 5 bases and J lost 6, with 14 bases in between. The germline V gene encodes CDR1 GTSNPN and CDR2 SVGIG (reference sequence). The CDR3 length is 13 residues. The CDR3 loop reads CAWADTSIQPQHF. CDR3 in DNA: TGTGCCTGGGCTGACACCTCGATTCAGCCCCAGCATTTT.

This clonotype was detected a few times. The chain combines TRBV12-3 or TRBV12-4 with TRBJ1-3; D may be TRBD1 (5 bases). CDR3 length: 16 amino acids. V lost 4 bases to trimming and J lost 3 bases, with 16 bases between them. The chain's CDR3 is CASSWGPRGDGNTIYF. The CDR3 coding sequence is TGTGCCAGCAGTTGGGGACCTCGAGGCGATGGAAACACCATATATTTT.

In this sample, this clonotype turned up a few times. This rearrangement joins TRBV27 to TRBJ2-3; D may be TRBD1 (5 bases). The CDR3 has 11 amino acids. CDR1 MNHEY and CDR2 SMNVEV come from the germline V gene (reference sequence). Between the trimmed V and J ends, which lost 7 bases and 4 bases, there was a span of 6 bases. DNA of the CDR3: TGTGCCAGCAAAGGGGCAGATACGCAGTATTTT. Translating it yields CASKGADTQYF.

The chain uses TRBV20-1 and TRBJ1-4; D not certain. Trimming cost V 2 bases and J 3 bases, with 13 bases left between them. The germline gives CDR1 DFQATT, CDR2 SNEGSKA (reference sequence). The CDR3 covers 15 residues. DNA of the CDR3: TGCAGTGCTAGACGTCCGGGAGGCCCTAATGAAAAACTGTTTTTT. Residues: CSARRPGGPNEKLFF.

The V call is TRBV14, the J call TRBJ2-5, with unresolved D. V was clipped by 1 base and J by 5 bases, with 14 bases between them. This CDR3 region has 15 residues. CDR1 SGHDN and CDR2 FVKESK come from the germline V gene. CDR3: CASSQASVVMETQYF. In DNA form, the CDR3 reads TGTGCCAGCAGCCAAGCTTCAGTAGTTATGGAGACCCAGTACTTC.

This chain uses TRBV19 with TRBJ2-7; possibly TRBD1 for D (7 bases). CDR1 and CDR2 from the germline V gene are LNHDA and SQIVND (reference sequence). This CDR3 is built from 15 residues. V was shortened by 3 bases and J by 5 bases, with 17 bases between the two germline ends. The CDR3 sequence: CASSISAGGRNEQYF. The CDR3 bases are TGTGCCAGTAGTATCTCGGCAGGGGGGAGGAACGAGCAGTACTTC.

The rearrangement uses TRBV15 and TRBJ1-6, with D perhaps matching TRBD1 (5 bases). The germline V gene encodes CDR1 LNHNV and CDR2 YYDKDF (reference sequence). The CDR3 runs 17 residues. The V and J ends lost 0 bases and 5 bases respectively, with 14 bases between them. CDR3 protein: CATSRELTVTNNSPLHF. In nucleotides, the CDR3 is TGTGCCACCAGCAGAGAGTTGACAGTAACTAATAATTCACCCCTCCACTTT.

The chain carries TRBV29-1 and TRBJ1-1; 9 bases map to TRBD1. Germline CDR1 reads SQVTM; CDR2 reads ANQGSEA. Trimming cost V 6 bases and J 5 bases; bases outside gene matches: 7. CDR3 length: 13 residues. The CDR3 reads CSVGGTGYTEAFF. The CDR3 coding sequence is TGCAGCGTGGGGGGGACAGGGTATACTGAAGCTTTCTTT.

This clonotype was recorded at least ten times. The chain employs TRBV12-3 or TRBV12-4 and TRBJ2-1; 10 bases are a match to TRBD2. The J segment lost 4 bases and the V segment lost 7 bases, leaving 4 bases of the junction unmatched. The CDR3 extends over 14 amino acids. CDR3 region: CASNEREGYNEQFF. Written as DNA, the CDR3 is TGTGCCAGCAACGAGCGGGAGGGGTACAATGAGCAGTTCTTC.

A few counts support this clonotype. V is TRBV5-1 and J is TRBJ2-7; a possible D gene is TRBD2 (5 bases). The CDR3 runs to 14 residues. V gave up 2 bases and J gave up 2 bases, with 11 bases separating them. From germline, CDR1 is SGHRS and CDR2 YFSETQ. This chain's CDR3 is CASSLRRSTYEQYF. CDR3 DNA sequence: TGCGCCAGCAGCTTACGGAGGTCTACCTACGAGCAGTACTTC. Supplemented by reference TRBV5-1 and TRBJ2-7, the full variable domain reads KAGVTQTPRYLIKTRGQQVTLSCSPISGHRSVSWYQQTPGQGLQFLFEYFSETQRNKGNFPGRFSGRQFSNSRSEMNVSTLELGDSALYLCASSLRRSTYEQYFGPGTRLTVT.

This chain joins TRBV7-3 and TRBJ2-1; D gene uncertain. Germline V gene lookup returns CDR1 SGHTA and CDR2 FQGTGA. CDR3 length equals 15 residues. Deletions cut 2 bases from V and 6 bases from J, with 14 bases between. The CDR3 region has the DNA TGTGCCAGCAGCTTAGCTCTCACACCCTCCAATGAGCAGTTCTTC. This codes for CASSLALTPSNEQFF.

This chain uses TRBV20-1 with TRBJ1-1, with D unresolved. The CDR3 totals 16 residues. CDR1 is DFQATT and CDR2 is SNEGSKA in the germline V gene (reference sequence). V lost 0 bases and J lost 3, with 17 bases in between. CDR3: CSAREGTGGGHTEAFF. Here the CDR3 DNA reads TGCAGTGCTAGAGAGGGTACGGGCGGAGGACACACTGAAGCTTTCTTT.

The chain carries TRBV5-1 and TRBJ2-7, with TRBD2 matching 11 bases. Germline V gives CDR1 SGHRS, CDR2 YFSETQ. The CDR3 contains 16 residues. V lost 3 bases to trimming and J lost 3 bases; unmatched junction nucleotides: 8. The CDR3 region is CASSYQLAGENYEQYF. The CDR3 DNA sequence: TGCGCCAGCAGCTACCAACTAGCGGGAGAAAACTACGAGCAGTACTTC.

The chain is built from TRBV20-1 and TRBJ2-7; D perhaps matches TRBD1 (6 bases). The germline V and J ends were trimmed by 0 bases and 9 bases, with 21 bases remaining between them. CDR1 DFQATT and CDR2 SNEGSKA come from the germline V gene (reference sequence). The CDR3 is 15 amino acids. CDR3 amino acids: CSARDQTGAWAGQYF. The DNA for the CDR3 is TGCAGTGCTAGAGACCAGACAGGTGCCTGGGCGGGGCAGTACTTC.

The chain's CDR3 is CASSVSGTGSNEQFF. CDR3 nucleotide sequence: TGTGCCAGCAGCGTCTCCGGGACAGGGTCCAATGAGCAGTTCTTC. The gene calls are TRBV9 and TRBJ2-1, with 9 bases lining up with TRBD1. The CDR3 is 15 residues long. The V gene end was trimmed by 2 bases and the J gene end by 6 bases; junction bases not matched to a gene: 6. The germline gives CDR1 SGDLS, CDR2 YYNGEE.

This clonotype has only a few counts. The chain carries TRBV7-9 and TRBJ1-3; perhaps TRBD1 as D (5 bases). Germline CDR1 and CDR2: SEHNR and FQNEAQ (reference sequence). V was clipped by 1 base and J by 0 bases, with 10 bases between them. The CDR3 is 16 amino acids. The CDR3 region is CASSLDGALSGNTIYF. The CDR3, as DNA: TGTGCCAGCAGCTTAGACGGGGCACTCTCTGGAAACACCATATATTTT.

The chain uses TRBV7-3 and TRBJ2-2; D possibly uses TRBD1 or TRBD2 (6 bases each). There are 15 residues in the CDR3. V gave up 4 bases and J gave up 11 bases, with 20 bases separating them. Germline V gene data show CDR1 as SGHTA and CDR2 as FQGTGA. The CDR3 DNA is TGTGCCAGCAGCTCCGCCCTGACGGGGGCAGGAGAGCTGTTTTTT. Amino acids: CASSSALTGAGELFF. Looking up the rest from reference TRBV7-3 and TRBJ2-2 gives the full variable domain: GAGVSQTPSNKVTEKGKYVELRCDPISGHTALYWYRQSLGQGPEFLIYFQGTGAADDSGLPNDRFFAVRPEGSVSTLKIQRTERGDSAVYLCASSSALTGAGELFFGEGSRLTVL.

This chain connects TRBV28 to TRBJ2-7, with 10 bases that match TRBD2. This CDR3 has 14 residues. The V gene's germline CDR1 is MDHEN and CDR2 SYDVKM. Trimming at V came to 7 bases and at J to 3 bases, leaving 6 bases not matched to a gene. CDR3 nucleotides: TGTGCCAGCATCTCTAGCGGGGGACTCTACGAGCAGTACTTC. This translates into CASISSGGLYEQYF.

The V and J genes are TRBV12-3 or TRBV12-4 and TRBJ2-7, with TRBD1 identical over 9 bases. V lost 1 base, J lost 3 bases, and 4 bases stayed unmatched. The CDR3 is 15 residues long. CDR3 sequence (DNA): TGTGCCAGCAGTTTAGGGGGACAGGGTAACTACGAGCAGTACTTC. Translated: CASSLGGQGNYEQYF.

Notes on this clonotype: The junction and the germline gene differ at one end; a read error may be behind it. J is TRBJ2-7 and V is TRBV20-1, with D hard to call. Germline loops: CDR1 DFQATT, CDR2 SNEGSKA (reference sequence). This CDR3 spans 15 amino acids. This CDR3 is CSATTHSTSSHEQYF. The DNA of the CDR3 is TGCAGTGCCACTACCCACTCGACGAGCTCCCACGAGCAGTACTTC.

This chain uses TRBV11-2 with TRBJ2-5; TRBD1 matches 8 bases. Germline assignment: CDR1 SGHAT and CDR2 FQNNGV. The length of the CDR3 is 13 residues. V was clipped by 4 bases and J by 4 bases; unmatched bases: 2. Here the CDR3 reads CASSSDRAETQYF. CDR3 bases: TGTGCCAGCAGCTCGGACAGGGCAGAGACCCAGTACTTC.

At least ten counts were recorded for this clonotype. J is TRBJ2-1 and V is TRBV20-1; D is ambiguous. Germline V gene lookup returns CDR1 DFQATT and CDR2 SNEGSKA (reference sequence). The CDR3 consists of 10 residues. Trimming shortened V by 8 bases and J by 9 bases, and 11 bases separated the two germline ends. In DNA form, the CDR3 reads TGCAGTCCATTTAGGCGTGAGCAGTTCTTC. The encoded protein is CSPFRREQFF.

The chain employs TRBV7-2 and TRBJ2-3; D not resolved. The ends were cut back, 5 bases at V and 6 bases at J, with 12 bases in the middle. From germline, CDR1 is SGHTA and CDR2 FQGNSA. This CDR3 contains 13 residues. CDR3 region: CASSPQVRDTQYF. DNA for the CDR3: TGTGCCAGCAGCCCACAAGTGAGGGATACGCAGTATTTT.